This TCR beta chain was recovered during a study of shared clonotypes between healthy human individuals. V lost 10 bases to trimming and J lost 6 bases; unmatched junction nucleotides: 10. CDR3 length: 15 residues. The germline V gene encodes CDR1 ENHRY and CDR2 SYGVKD. Adult donors, all healthy and HIV-negative, had no recent acute infections or vaccinations. Whole-study findings and limits: Clonotypes shared by all four donors outscored non-shared clonotypes in generation probability. Of the naive CD4 clonotypes, roughly 5% were shared across a few donors.

The method was immunoSEQ multiplex PCR; TCRdb's version includes in-frame clones alone and lacks a portion of them. The sample lists hundreds of thousands of clones, approximately 79% occurring once. Concerning this clone itself: Its target is unknown.

The V and J genes are TRBV10-3 and TRBJ2-1; 12 bases line up with TRBD2. The receptor was derived from a woman between 25 and 40 years old in good health. The sample consisted of memory CD4+ T cells sorted from blood. Described subset: CD45RA-negative fraction. CDR3 nucleotide sequence: TGTGCCACTTCAAAGACTAGCGGGAGAATCAATGAGCAGTTCTTC. Amino acids: CATSKTSGRINEQFF.